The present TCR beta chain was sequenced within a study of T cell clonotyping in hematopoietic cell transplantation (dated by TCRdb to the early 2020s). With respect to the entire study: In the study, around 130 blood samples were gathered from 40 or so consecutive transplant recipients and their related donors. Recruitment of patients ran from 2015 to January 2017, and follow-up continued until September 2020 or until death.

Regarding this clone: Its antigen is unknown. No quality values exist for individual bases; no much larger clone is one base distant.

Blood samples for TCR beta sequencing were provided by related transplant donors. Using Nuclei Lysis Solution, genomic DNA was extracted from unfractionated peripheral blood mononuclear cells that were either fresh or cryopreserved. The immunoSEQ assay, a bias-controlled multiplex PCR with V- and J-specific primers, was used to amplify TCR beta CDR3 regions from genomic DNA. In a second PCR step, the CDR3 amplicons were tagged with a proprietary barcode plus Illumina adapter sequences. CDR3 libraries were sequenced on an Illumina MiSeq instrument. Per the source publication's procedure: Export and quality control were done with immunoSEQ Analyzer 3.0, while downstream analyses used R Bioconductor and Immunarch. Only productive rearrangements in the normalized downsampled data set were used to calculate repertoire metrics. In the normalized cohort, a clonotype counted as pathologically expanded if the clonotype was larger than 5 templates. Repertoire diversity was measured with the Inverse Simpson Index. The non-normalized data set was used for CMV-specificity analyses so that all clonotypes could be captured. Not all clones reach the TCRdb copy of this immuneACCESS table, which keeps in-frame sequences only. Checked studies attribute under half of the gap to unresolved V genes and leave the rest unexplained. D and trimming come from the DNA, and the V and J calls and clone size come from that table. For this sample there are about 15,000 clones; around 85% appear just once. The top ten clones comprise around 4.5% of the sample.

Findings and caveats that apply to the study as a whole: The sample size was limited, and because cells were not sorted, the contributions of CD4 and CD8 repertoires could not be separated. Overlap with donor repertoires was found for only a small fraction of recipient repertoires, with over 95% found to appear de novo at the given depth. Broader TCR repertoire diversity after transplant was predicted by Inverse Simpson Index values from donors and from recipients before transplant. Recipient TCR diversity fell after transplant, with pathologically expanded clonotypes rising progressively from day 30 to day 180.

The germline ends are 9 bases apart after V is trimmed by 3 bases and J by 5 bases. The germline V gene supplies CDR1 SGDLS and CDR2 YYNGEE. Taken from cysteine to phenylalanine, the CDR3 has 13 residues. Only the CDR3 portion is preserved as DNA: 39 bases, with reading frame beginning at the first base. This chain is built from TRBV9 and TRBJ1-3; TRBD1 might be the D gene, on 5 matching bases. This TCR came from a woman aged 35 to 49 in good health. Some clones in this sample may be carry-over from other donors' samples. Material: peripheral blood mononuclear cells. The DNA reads TGTGCCAGCAGCGCCGAGGGGAGAAACACCATATATTTT. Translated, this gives CASSAEGRNTIYF.